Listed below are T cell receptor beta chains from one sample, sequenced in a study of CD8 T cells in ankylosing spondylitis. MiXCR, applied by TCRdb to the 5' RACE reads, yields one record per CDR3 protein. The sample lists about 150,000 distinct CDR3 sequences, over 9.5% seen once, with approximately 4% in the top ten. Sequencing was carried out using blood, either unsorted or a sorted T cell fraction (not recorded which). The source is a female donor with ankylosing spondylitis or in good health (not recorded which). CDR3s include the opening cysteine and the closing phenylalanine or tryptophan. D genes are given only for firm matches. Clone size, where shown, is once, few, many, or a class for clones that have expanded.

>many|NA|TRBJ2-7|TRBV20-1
TGCAGTGCTATACGGGCTTTAGGGGAGCAGTACTTC
CSAIRALGEQYF
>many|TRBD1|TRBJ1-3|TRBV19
TGTGCCAGTGACAGGGTCGGGAGTGGAAACACCATATATTTT
CASDRVGSGNTIYF
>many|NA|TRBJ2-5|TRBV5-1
TGCGCCAGCAGCTTGAGGCTAGTAAGTCCGGAGACCCAGTACTTC
CASSLRLVSPETQYF
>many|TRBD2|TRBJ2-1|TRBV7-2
TGTGCCAGCAGCTTGATGGTACTAGCGGGAGGTTACAATGAGCAGTTCTTC
CASSLMVLAGGYNEQFF
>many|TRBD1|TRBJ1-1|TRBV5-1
TGCGCCAGCAGCTCGAGACAGGGTCGGAACACTGAAGCTTTCTTT
CASSSRQGRNTEAFF
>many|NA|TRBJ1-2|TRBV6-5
TGTGCCAGCAGTTACTCCCTCGGACTCGGCTACACCTTC
CASSYSLGLGYTF
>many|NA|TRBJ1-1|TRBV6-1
TGTGCCAGCAGTGAAGGCTTCCAGGCTTTCTTT
CASSEGFQAFF
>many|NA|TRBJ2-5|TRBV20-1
TGCAGTGCTAGCACAGGGATGGAGACCCAGTACTTC
CSASTGMETQYF
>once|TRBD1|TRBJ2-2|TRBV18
TGTGCCAGCTCATCACCGGGACAGAAGAACACCGGGGAGCTGTTTTTT
CASSSPGQKNTGELFF
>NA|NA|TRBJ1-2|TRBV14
TGTGCCAGCAGCCAAGACCACAGGGCATATGGCTACACCTTC
CASSQDHRAYGYTF
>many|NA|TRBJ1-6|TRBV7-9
TGTGCCAGCAGACCCCTTCAGGGAGGATCCCTCCACTTT
CASRPLQGGSLHF
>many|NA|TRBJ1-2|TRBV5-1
TGCGCCAGCAAAGCGGGGGGAAACTATGGCTACACCTTC
CASKAGGNYGYTF
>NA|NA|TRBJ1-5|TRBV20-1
TGCAGTGCTACAGGGGATAGCAATCAGCCCCAGCATTTT
CSATGDSNQPQHF
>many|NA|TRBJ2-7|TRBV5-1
TGCGCCAGCAGCTTGGCAGGGAATACCTACGAGCAGTACTTC
CASSLAGNTYEQYF
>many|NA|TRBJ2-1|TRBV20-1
TGCAGTGCTAGTAGAAGTTGGGGTGAGCAGTTCTTC
CSASRSWGEQFF
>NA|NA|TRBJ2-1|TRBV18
TGTGCCAGCTCACCGCCACGGGGCGCGTACAATGAGCAGTTCTTC
CASSPPRGAYNEQFF
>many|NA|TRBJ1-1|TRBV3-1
TGTGCCAGCAGCCACCGGGCCACTGAAGCTTTCTTT
CASSHRATEAFF
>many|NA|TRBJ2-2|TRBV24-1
TGTGCCACCAGTGAAACGAAGGGCGGGGAGCTGTTTTTT
CATSETKGGELFF
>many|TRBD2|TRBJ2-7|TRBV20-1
TGCAGTGCTAGACCGCAGACTAGCGGGGATTCCTACGAGCAGTACTTC
CSARPQTSGDSYEQYF
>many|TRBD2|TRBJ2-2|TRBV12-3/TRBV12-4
TGTGCCAGCAGTTTCGGACTAGCGGGGATCGGGGAGCTGTTTTTT
CASSFGLAGIGELFF
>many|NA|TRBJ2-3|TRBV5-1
TGCGCCAGCAGCTTGGGGGCCCTACCCCTAGCGCCGAGCCGACGCACAGATACGCAGTATTTT
CASSLGALPLAPSRRTDTQYF
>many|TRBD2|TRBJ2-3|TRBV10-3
TGTGCCATCAGTGCCTCTAGCGGGAGCTTCACAGATACGCAGTATTTT
CAISASSGSFTDTQYF
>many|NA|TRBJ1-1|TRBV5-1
TGCGCCAGCAGCTTGGCCATTAGAGGCCAGATGAACACTGAAGCTTTCTTT
CASSLAIRGQMNTEAFF
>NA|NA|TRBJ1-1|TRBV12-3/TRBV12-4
TGTGCCAGCAATGTAGGGGAGGAGAACACTGAAGCTTTCTTT
CASNVGEENTEAFF
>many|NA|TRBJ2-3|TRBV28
TGTGCCAGCAGTGATACGGTGGGGCCGGATACGCAGTATTTT
CASSDTVGPDTQYF
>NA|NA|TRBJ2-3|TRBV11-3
TGTGCCAGCAGCCCCCCGACTAACCCCAGTACGCAGTATTTT
CASSPPTNPSTQYF
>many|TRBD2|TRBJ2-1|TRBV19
TGTGCCAGTAGTACACTAGCGGTACCCTACAATGAGCAGTTCTTC
CASSTLAVPYNEQFF
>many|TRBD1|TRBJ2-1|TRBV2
TGTGCCAGCGGGGACAGGGAAGGAGAGCAGTTCTTC
CASGDREGEQFF
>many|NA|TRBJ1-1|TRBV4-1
TGCGCCAGCAGCCAAGGGTGGGCGAGAAACACTGAAGCTTTCTTT
CASSQGWARNTEAFF
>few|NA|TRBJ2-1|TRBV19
TGTGCCAGTAGTATAGAGTATGAGCAGTTCTTC
CASSIEYEQFF
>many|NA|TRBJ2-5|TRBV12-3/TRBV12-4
TGTGCCAGCAGTTTACCTCAGGGGATAGAGACCCAGTACTTC
CASSLPQGIETQYF
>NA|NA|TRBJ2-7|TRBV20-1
TGCAGTGCTTACAGGGTAGGCTACGAGCAGTACTTC
CSAYRVGYEQYF
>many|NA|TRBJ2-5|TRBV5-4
TGTGCCAGCAGCTCCAACCGTGGTACCCAGTACTTC
CASSSNRGTQYF
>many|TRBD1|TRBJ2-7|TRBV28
TGTGCCAGCAGTTTCTCACAGGGGGCCTCCTACGAGCAGTACTTC
CASSFSQGASYEQYF
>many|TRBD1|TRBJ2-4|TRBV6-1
TGTGCCACCTCCTACCGGGACAGGGCCAAAAACATTCAGTACTTC
CATSYRDRAKNIQYF
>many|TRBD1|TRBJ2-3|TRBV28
TGTGCCAGCAGTCCTACTGGACAGGCAGAAGATACGCAGTATTTT
CASSPTGQAEDTQYF
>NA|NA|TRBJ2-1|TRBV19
TGTGCCAGTACCGACTCCCCGGATGAGCAGTTCTTC
CASTDSPDEQFF